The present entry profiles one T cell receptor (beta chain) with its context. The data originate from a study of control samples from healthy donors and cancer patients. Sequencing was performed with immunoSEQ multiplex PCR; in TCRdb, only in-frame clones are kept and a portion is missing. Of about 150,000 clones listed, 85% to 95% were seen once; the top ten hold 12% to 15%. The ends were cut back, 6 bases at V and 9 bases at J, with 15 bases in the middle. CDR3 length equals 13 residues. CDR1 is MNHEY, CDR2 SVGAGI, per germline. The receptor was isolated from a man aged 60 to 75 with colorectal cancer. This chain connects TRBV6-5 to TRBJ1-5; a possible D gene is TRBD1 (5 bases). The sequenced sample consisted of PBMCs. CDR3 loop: CASRPGTHRPQHF. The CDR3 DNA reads TGTGCCAGCAGACCGGGGACCCACCGGCCCCAGCATTTT.